The 29 T cell receptor beta chains in this list originate from one sample, sequenced in a study of T cell repertoires in cytomegalovirus infection. TCRdb fed the reads into MiXCR, producing one record per CDR3 protein. The table lists about 310,000 distinct CDR3 sequences, around 10% of them singletons, with more than 2.5% in the top ten. Source material: PBMCs. Source of these receptors: a human donor in good health (CMV status not recorded). Some clones in this sample may be carry-over from other donors' samples.

This clonotype came up many times. The chain couples TRBV14 to TRBJ2-2, with D perhaps assigned TRBD1 or TRBD2 (5 bases each). CDR3 length: 18 amino acids. Germline V CDR1 and CDR2: SGHDN, FVKESK. V was clipped by 1 base and J by 3 bases, with 18 bases between them. This CDR3 reads CASSQVGGRLGDTGELFF. In DNA, the CDR3 is TGTGCCAGCAGCCAAGTGGGCGGACGGCTGGGGGACACCGGGGAGCTGTTTTTT.

This clonotype has at least ten counts. The J gene is TRBJ1-6, the V gene TRBV6-5; TRBD1 might be the D (6 bases). The ends were cut back, 2 bases at V and 9 bases at J, with 8 bases in the middle. CDR3 length: 13 residues. Germline V lookup: CDR1 MNHEY, CDR2 SVGAGI. The CDR3 nucleotides read TGTGCCAGCAGTTACGGGGGCGGTTCACCCCTCCACTTT. Translating it yields CASSYGGGSPLHF.

This clonotype was found many times. V usage is TRBV7-9 and J usage is TRBJ2-5; 7 bases line up with TRBD2. Germline loops: CDR1 SEHNR, CDR2 FQNEAQ (reference sequence). The CDR3 runs 14 residues. V trimming: 7 bases; J trimming: 4 bases; junction bases outside the gene matches: 9. The CDR3 DNA is TGTGCCAGCACCTGGGGGACTACCCTAGAGACCCAGTACTTC. It is translated as CASTWGTTLETQYF.

This clonotype was observed at least ten times. The V and J genes are TRBV20-1 and TRBJ2-1; TRBD2 aligns across 7 bases. J was trimmed by 4 bases and V by 0 bases; bases with no gene match: 6. CDR1 is DFQATT, CDR2 SNEGSKA, per germline (reference sequence). The CDR3 sequence is 15 residues long. CDR3 sequence (DNA): TGCAGTGCTAGAGATAAGGGACTACCTTACAATGAGCAGTTCTTC. This encodes CSARDKGLPYNEQFF.

This clonotype was counted ten times or more. This rearrangement joins TRBV7-3 to TRBJ1-2; weak D call: TRBD1 (5 bases). Trimming took off 4 bases at V and 0 bases at J, with 12 bases between the two ends. The CDR3 is made up of 15 amino acids. CDR1 and CDR2 from the germline V gene are SGHTA and FQGTGA. CDR3 coding DNA: TGTGCCAGCAGCTCCCCAGGGAGAGCTAACTATGGCTACACCTTC. This encodes CASSSPGRANYGYTF.

This clonotype was seen a handful of times. J is TRBJ2-1 and V is TRBV5-1; D remains unclear. CDR3 length equals 15 residues. From germline, CDR1 is SGHRS and CDR2 YFSETQ. Trimming removed 5 bases from V and 0 bases from J, with 12 bases in between. The DNA for the CDR3 is TGCGCCAGCAGTCAAGCGCTGAGCTCCTACAATGAGCAGTTCTTC. This sequence encodes CASSQALSSYNEQFF.

As concerns this clonotype: Here the CDR3 omits its conserved ending phenylalanine or tryptophan, so a read error is the likely source. The gene calls are TRBV3-1 and TRBJ2-7; a weak D match, TRBD1 (6 bases). The CDR3 extends over 14 amino acids. CDR1 LGHDT and CDR2 YNNKEL come from the germline V gene (reference sequence). Trimming took off 2 bases at V and 4 bases at J, with 12 bases between the two ends. The CDR3 DNA reads TGTGCCAGCAGCCAACGGACCAGGGGTTACGAGCAGTACTAC. Translation: CASSQRTRGYEQYY.

This clonotype was observed many times. The rearrangement joins TRBV28 to TRBJ2-5; no firm D call. Germline V lookup: CDR1 MDHEN, CDR2 SYDVKM. V lost 8 bases to trimming and J lost 5 bases, with 12 bases between them. The CDR3 sequence is 12 residues long. DNA for the CDR3: TGTGCCAGCCGAAAAAGTCAGGAGACCCAGTACTTC. Encoded protein: CASRKSQETQYF.

This clonotype has a count of ten or more. The chain links TRBV27 to TRBJ2-7; D may be TRBD1 or TRBD2 (5 bases each). Germline CDR1 is MNHEY and CDR2 is SMNVEV (reference sequence). This CDR3 region has 14 residues. With 5 bases removed from V and 4 bases from J, the gap between germline ends came to 15 bases. CDR3 loop: CASSPSGREYEQYF. The CDR3, as DNA: TGTGCCAGCAGTCCGTCGGGACGGGAATACGAGCAGTACTTC.

This clonotype was detected ten times or more. The rearrangement joins TRBV6-5 to TRBJ1-1, with a possible D match to TRBD1 (5 bases). CDR3 size: 16 residues. CDR1 MNHEY and CDR2 SVGAGI come from the germline V gene. V was pared by 2 bases and J by 6 bases, with 19 bases between. The CDR3 loop reads CASSYVLVRGDAEAFF. As DNA, the CDR3 is TGTGCCAGCAGTTACGTTTTGGTAAGGGGAGATGCTGAAGCTTTCTTT.

This clonotype was detected ten times or more. The chain recombines TRBV7-6 with TRBJ2-3; D could derive from TRBD1 or TRBD2 (5 bases each). CDR3 length: 14 amino acids. V was shortened by 0 bases and J by 6 bases, with 10 bases between the two germline ends. CDR1 and CDR2 (germline): SGHVS, FNYEAQ. CDR3 sequence: CASSLAGETDTQYF. The CDR3 bases are TGTGCCAGCAGCTTAGCGGGGGAAACGGATACGCAGTATTTT.

This clonotype was observed a handful of times. CDR3: CASSLEGSGGYTQYF. The DNA for the CDR3 is TGTGCCAGCAGCTTGGAGGGTAGCGGGGGTTATACGCAGTATTTT. The genes are TRBV5-4 and TRBJ2-3; 9 nucleotides agree with TRBD2. Germline values: CDR1 SGHNT, CDR2 YYREEE (reference sequence). J gave up 7 bases and V 0 bases, and 6 bases lay outside the gene matches. The CDR3 extends over 15 amino acids.

This clonotype came up many times. V usage is TRBV7-2 and J usage is TRBJ1-1; D perhaps matches TRBD1 (6 bases). The V gene lost 1 base and the J gene lost 0 bases, with 15 bases spanning the gap. Germline values: CDR1 SGHTA, CDR2 FQGNSA. The CDR3 is 17 amino acids. This CDR3 reads CASSLVGTGAVNTEAFF. CDR3 nucleotide sequence: TGTGCCAGCAGCTTAGTCGGTACGGGGGCGGTGAACACTGAAGCTTTCTTT.

In regard to this clonotype: With a much larger clone just one base away, this may be a read error. The CDR3 does not close with the conserved phenylalanine or tryptophan, likely indicating a read error. This rearrangement joins TRBV28 to TRBJ1-2, with D possibly matching TRBD1 (6 bases). Germline V lookup: CDR1 MDHEN, CDR2 SYDVKM. Trimming removed 6 bases from V and 5 bases from J, with 10 bases in between. This CDR3 comprises 12 residues. The CDR3 DNA is TGTGCCAGCAGATCACAGGGTTATGGCTACACCTCC. Its translation: CASRSQGYGYTS.

The J gene is TRBJ2-7, the V gene TRBV20-1, with TRBD1 as a possible D gene (6 bases). V was trimmed by 2 bases and J by 1 base, leaving 12 bases between them. The germline gives CDR1 DFQATT, CDR2 SNEGSKA (reference sequence). There are 14 residues in the CDR3. Here the CDR3 reads CSARRDRQSYEQYF. The CDR3, as DNA: TGCAGTGCTAGACGCGACAGGCAATCCTACGAGCAGTACTTC.

The sample holds many counts of this clonotype. The chain links TRBV5-1 to TRBJ2-1; D ambiguous. Trimming removed 0 bases at V and 7 bases at J, with 5 bases between. This CDR3 spans 12 amino acids. Germline V gene data show CDR1 as SGHRS and CDR2 as YFSETQ. The DNA for the CDR3 is TGCGCCAGCAGCTTGGTATGGAATGAGCAGTTCTTC. Its protein product is CASSLVWNEQFF.

Ten or more counts support this clonotype. The chain carries TRBV4-2 and TRBJ1-2; maybe TRBD1 (6 bases). CDR1 is LGHNA and CDR2 is YNFKEQ in the germline V gene. The V gene lost 0 bases and the J gene lost 6 bases, with 14 bases spanning the gap. This CDR3 has 15 residues. For the CDR3, the DNA is TGTGCCAGCAGCCAAGATGGACAGACGATAAATGGCTACACCTTC. The encoded protein is CASSQDGQTINGYTF.

This clonotype was recorded many times. The CDR3: CASSKGISLSNQPQHF. The CDR3 DNA reads TGTGCCAGCAGTAAGGGAATATCCCTTAGCAATCAGCCCCAGCATTTT. The gene calls are TRBV28 and TRBJ1-5; D is unclear. This CDR3 has 16 amino acids. Trimming took off 5 bases at V and 0 bases at J, with 14 bases between the two ends. Germline CDR1 and CDR2: MDHEN and SYDVKM.

This clonotype was seen a few times. CDR3 residues: CASTGSPEGYTF. In DNA form, the CDR3 reads TGTGCCAGCACGGGCAGTCCCGAGGGCTACACCTTC. The V gene is TRBV28, the J gene TRBJ1-2; D not certain. V gave up 7 bases and J gave up 8 bases, with 14 bases separating them. CDR1 is MDHEN and CDR2 is SYDVKM in the germline V gene. This CDR3 has 12 residues.

This clonotype was seen many times. A read error may produce the germline difference seen at one junction end. This chain's CDR3 is CASSEATPQEAQYF. As DNA, the CDR3 is TGTGCCAGCAGTGAAGCTACACCTCAAGAGGCCCAGTACTTC. The chain has TRBV6-1 and TRBJ2-5, with unresolved D. The germline V gene has CDR1 MNHNS and CDR2 SASEGT. This CDR3 comprises 14 residues.

A few counts support this clonotype. J is TRBJ2-3 and V is TRBV28; perhaps D is TRBD1 or TRBD2 (5 bases each). The CDR3 contains 14 residues. The V gene lost 1 base and the J gene lost 8 bases, with 13 bases spanning the gap. Germline lookup yields CDR1 MDHEN and CDR2 SYDVKM. DNA for the CDR3: TGTGCCAGCAGTTTATCGTGGGACCACATTACGCAGTATTTT. As protein: CASSLSWDHITQYF.

This clonotype has ten or more counts. V is TRBV7-2 and J is TRBJ1-5; D is unclear. The CDR3 is 14 amino acids. The V end lost 0 bases, the J end lost 3 bases, and 6 bases lay between the germline ends. Germline CDR1 SGHTA, CDR2 FQGNSA. The CDR3 is CASSLAVNNQPQHF. The CDR3, as DNA: TGTGCCAGCAGCTTAGCGGTTAACAATCAGCCCCAGCATTTT.

This clonotype was recorded at least ten times. The chain recombines TRBV7-2 with TRBJ2-5, with TRBD1 as a possible D gene (6 bases). Germline V gene sequence: CDR1 SGHTA, CDR2 FQGNSA. V was clipped by 3 bases and J by 4 bases, with 9 bases between them. There are 13 residues in the CDR3. The CDR3 is CASSFAGAETQYF. The CDR3 coding sequence is TGTGCCAGCAGCTTCGCAGGGGCAGAGACCCAGTACTTC.

The chain is built from TRBV10-3 and TRBJ1-1; weak D call: TRBD1 (6 bases). The germline V gene has CDR1 ENHRY and CDR2 SYGVKD. The CDR3 sequence is 13 residues long. Trimming removed 7 bases from V and 2 bases from J, with 11 bases in between. The CDR3 DNA follows: TGTGCCATCATGCGGGGGGCAAACACTGAAGCTTTCTTT. Residues: CAIMRGANTEAFF.

The CDR3 nucleotides read TGTGCCAGCAGCTTGGTCACCACGAGCACAGATACGCAGTATTTT. Translation gives CASSLVTTSTDTQYF. This chain connects TRBV5-6 to TRBJ2-3; D is unclear. CDR3 length equals 15 residues. Germline V CDR1 and CDR2: SGHDT, YYEEEE. The V gene lost 0 bases and the J gene lost 0 bases, with 8 bases spanning the gap.

Many counts were recorded for this clonotype. This chain joins TRBV12-3 or TRBV12-4 and TRBJ2-1; D is possibly TRBD2 (5 bases). Trimming cost V 6 bases and J 8 bases, with 11 bases left between them. This CDR3 region has 12 residues. CDR3 sequence reads: CASSQAGDEQFF. The CDR3 DNA sequence: TGTGCCAGCAGCCAAGCCGGGGATGAGCAGTTCTTC.

This clonotype was counted ten times or more. This rearrangement joins TRBV7-9 to TRBJ2-2, with D possibly being TRBD1 (6 bases). V was shortened by 5 bases and J by 3 bases, with 13 bases between the two germline ends. Germline CDR1 and CDR2: SEHNR and FQNEAQ (reference sequence). CDR3 length: 15 amino acids. The CDR3 sequence is CASSNRDKDTGELFF. In DNA form, the CDR3 reads TGTGCCAGCAGCAACCGGGACAAAGACACCGGGGAGCTGTTTTTT.

This clonotype was recorded many times. The V gene is TRBV28, the J gene TRBJ2-1; D call uncertain. V was pared by 6 bases and J by 1 base, with 13 bases between. Germline V gives CDR1 MDHEN, CDR2 SYDVKM. This CDR3 has 15 residues. CDR3 nucleotide sequence: TGTGCCAGCAGAGATTCAGGTAGTTCCTACAATGAGCAGTTCTTC. This gives the protein CASRDSGSSYNEQFF. Variable domain in full (rest from reference TRBV28 and TRBJ2-1): DVKVTQSSRYLVKRTGEKVFLECVQDMDHENMFWYRQDPGLGLRLIYFSYDVKMKEKGDIPEGYSVSREKKERFSLILESASTNQTSMYLCASRDSGSSYNEQFFGPGTRLTVL.

In this sample, this clonotype turned up many times. As DNA, the CDR3 is TGTGCCAGCAGCTTAAGACAGGGGGGATCACCCCTCCACTTT. It codes for CASSLRQGGSPLHF. The chain joins TRBV7-2 to TRBJ1-6; 9 bases fit TRBD1. This CDR3 has 14 residues. J gave up 10 bases and V 2 bases, and 3 bases lay outside the gene matches. CDR1 SGHTA and CDR2 FQGNSA come from the germline V gene.